This TCR beta chain comes out of a study of molecular identifiers for immune sequencing clone quantification. Points from the study as a whole: Over 98% of effector molecules, but under 1% in naive cells, were held by clones with more than 20 RNA copies. Sizes of clones that are highly expanded could be underestimated (if identical TCR molecules share a barcode). Researchers reportedly could pick up spiked Jurkat TCR RNA from one cell mixed into more than 800,000 naive cells.

Using its own MiXCR run on the PCR reads, TCRdb lists one record per CDR3 protein. Here the sample spans 80,000 to 100,000 distinct CDR3 sequences, 24% being singletons. Germline CDR1 reads MGHRA; CDR2 reads YSYEKL. This CDR3 spans 15 amino acids. The authors gated naive CD8 T cells as CD8+CD4-CCR7+CD45RA+ for sorting. With regard to this clonotype: Its specificity is not known. This could be a read error, since a much larger clone is one nucleotide away.

J is TRBJ2-7 and V is TRBV4-1; the D gene is possibly TRBD2 (5 bases). The sequence was obtained from a human donor in good health. Some libraries in this study had Jurkat cell RNA spiked in. What was sequenced was naive CD8+ T cells from blood, with Jurkat cell RNA spiked in. Specified subset: FACS-sorted CD8+CD4-CCR7+CD45RA+ naive T cells. The DNA of the CDR3 is TGCGCCAACAGCCCCCTAACCGGGAACCCCTACGAGCAGTACTTC. This codes for CANSPLTGNPYEQYF.